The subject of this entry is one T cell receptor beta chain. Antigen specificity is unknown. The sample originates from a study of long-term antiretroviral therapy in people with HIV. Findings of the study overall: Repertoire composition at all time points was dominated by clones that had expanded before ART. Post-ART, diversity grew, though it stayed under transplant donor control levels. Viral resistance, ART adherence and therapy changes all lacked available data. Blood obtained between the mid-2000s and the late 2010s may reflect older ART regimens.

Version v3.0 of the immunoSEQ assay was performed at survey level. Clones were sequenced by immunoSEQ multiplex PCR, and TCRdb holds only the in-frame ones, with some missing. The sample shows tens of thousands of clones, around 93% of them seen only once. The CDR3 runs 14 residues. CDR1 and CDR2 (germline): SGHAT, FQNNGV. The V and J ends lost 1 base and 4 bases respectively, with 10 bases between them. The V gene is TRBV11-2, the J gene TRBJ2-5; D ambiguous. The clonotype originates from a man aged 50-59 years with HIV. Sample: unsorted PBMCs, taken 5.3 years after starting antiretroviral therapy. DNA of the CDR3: TGTGCCAGCAGCTTAGGAGCAGTAGTAGAGACCCAGTACTTC. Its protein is CASSLGAVVETQYF.